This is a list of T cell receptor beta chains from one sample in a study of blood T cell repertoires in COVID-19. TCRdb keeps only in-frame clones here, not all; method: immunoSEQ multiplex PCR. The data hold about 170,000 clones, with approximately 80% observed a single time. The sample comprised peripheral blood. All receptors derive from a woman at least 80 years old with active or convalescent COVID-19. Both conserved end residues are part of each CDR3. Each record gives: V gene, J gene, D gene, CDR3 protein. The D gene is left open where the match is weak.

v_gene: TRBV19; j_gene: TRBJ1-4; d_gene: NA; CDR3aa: CASSMPGWREKLFF
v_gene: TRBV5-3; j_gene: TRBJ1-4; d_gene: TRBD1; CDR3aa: CASLPPGQGDEKLFF
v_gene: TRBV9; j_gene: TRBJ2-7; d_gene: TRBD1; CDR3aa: CASSVQGADHEQYF
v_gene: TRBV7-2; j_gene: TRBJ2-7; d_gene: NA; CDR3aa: CASSLGAQIQTYEQYF
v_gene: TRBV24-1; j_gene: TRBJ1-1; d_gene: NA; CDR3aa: CAPRKNTEAFF
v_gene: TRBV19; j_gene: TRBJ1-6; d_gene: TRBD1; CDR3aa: CASNRGPNSPLHF
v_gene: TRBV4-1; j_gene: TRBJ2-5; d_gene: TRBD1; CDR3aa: CASSQEGGTGGRETQYF
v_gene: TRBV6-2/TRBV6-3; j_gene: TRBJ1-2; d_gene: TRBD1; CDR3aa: CASSNPGQGFYGYTF
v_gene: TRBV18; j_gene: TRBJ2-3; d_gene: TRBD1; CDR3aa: CASSPRTGATDTQYF
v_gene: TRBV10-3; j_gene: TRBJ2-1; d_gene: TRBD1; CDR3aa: CAISDPSTGTVTDEQFF
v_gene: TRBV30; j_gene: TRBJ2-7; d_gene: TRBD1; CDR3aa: CAWSDPGGYEQYF
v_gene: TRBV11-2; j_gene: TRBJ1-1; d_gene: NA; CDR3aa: CASSPGGTKGSGAFF
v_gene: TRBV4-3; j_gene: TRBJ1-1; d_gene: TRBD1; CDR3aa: CASSQDRTGTLNTEAFF
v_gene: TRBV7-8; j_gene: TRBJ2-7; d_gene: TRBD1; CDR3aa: CASSSSPGQAFYEQYF
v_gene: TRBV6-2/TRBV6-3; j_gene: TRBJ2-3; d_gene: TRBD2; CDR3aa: CASSRQPGLAGNTDTQYF
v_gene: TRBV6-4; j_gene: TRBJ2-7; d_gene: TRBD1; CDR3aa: CASTSGTGGDKYEQYF
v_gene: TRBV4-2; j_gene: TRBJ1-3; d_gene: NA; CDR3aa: CASSQVLTGPGNTIYF
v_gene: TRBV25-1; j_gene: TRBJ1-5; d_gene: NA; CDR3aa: CASPPDSSINQPQHF
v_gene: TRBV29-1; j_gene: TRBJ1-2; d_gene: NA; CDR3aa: CSVEGLSQGYTF
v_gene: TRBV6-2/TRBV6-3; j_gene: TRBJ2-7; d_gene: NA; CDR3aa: CASSYLAEQYF
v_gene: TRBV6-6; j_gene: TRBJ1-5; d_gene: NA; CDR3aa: CASTSWGTLSNQPQHF
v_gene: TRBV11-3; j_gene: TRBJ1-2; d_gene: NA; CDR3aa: CASSLEAASNYGYTF
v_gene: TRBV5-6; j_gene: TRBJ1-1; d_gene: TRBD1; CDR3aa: CASSKGQGALNTEAFF
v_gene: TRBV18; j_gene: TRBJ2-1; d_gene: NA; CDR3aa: CASSPIRDEQFF
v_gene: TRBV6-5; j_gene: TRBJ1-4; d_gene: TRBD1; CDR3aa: CASSYSGGTDNEKLFF
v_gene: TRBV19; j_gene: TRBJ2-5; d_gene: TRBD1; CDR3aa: CASSHSRGQGGETQYF
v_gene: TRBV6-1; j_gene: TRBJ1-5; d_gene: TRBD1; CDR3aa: CASSEATGRNNQPQHF